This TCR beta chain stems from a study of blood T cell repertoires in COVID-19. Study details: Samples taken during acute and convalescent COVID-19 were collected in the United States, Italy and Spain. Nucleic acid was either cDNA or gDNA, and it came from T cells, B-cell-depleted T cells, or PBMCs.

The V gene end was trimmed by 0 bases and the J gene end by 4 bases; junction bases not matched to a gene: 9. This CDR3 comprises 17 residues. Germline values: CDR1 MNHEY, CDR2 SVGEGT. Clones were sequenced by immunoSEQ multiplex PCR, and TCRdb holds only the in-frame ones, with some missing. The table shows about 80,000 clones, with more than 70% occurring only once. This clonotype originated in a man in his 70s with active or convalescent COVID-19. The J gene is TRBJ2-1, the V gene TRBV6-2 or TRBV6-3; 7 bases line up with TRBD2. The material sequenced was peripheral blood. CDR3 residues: CASSYSPSSGIYNEQFF. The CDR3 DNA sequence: TGTGCCAGCAGTTACTCGCCCTCTAGCGGTATATACAATGAGCAGTTCTTC.